One and the same sample provided the 20 T cell receptor beta chains below, sequenced in a study of T cell responses to AZD1222 COVID-19 vaccine. The table came from immunoSEQ multiplex PCR; TCRdb's copy has only in-frame clones and leaves some out. The sample yields 100,000 to 150,000 clones, more than 80% seen once. The sequenced sample was peripheral blood, obtained on day 0 of AZD1222 vaccination. These receptors all come from an adult in good health.

The chain uses TRBV6-5 and TRBJ1-2; D is possibly TRBD1 (5 bases). V lost 6 bases and J lost 8, with 19 bases in between. This CDR3 has 14 amino acids. Germline lookup yields CDR1 MNHEY and CDR2 SVGAGI. The CDR3 loop reads CASSPNGATLGYTF. The CDR3 bases are TGTGCCAGCAGCCCCAACGGGGCCACGCTAGGCTACACCTTC.

In its sample, this clone was seen once. The chain is built from TRBV19 and TRBJ2-1, with D perhaps matching TRBD2 (5 bases). CDR1 is LNHDA and CDR2 is SQIVND in the germline V gene (reference sequence). The CDR3 is 12 amino acids. The V gene lost 5 bases and the J gene lost 10 bases, with 12 bases spanning the gap. The CDR3 sequence is CASSPFGEEQFF. As DNA, the CDR3 is TGTGCCAGTAGTCCCTTCGGGGAAGAGCAGTTCTTC.

The V call is TRBV28, the J call TRBJ2-7; 8 bases agree with TRBD2. The V and J ends lost 11 bases and 6 bases, in that order; junction bases with no gene match: 6. Germline-derived CDR1 and CDR2 are MDHEN and SYDVKM. The CDR3 is 11 amino acids. In nucleotides, the CDR3 is TGTGCCTGCGCGGGGGGATTCGAGCAGTACTTC. Translated, it gives CACAGGFEQYF.

This chain links TRBV24-1 with TRBJ2-2; no clear D gene. Germline CDR1 KGHDR, CDR2 SFDVKD. Trimming took off 5 bases at V and 4 bases at J, with 4 bases between the two ends. The CDR3 consists of 12 residues. Written as DNA, the CDR3 is TGTGCCACCAGTGTAGGCACCGGGGAGCTGTTTTTT. This gives the protein CATSVGTGELFF.

CDR3: CASSLVSGGYNEQFF. The CDR3 nucleotides are TGCGCCAGCAGCTTGGTAAGCGGGGGTTACAATGAGCAGTTCTTC. J is TRBJ2-1 and V is TRBV5-1, with TRBD2 matching over 8 bases. From germline, CDR1 is SGHRS and CDR2 YFSETQ. V lost 0 bases to trimming and J lost 4 bases; unmatched junction nucleotides: 3. This CDR3 is built from 15 residues.

The chain's CDR3 is CSVEDRGREAFF. CDR3 DNA sequence: TGCAGCGTTGAGGACAGGGGAAGGGAAGCTTTCTTT. The chain couples TRBV29-1 to TRBJ1-1, with 9 bases that match TRBD1. J gave up 8 bases and V 3 bases, and 4 bases lay outside the gene matches. Germline loops: CDR1 SQVTM, CDR2 ANQGSEA. This CDR3 comprises 12 residues.

The chain is built from TRBV19 and TRBJ2-7; D unresolved. The CDR3 length is 11 residues. V lost 3 bases, J lost 3 bases, and 3 bases lay in between. Germline V CDR1 and CDR2: LNHDA, SQIVND (reference sequence). CDR3 residues: CASSINYEQYF. CDR3 bases: TGTGCCAGTAGTATCAACTACGAGCAGTACTTC. The full variable domain, completed using reference TRBV19 and TRBJ2-7, is DGGITQSPKYLFRKEGQNVTLSCEQNLNHDAMYWYRQDPGQGLRLIYYSQIVNDFQKGDIAEGYSVSREKKESFPLTVTSAQKNPTAFYLCASSINYEQYFGPGTRLTVT.

The V and J genes are TRBV5-6 and TRBJ2-7; D may be TRBD1 (6 bases). Trimming cost V 2 bases and J 2 bases, with 17 bases left between them. CDR1 SGHDT and CDR2 YYEEEE come from the germline V gene. This CDR3 is 16 amino acids long. The CDR3 reads CASSFPLAGATYEQYF. Written as DNA, the CDR3 is TGTGCCAGCAGCTTCCCCCTGGCAGGGGCTACCTACGAGCAGTACTTC.

The chain carries TRBV12-3 or TRBV12-4 and TRBJ1-5; a possible D gene is TRBD1 (6 bases). Trimming removed 6 bases at V and 6 bases at J, with 9 bases between. CDR3 length: 12 residues. CDR3 residues: CASRRDIQPQHF. The CDR3 DNA is TGTGCCAGCAGAAGGGACATTCAGCCCCAGCATTTT.

V usage is TRBV5-8 and J usage is TRBJ1-2; D is possibly TRBD1 (6 bases). The CDR3 runs to 13 residues. V was trimmed by 1 base and J by 4 bases, leaving 8 bases between them. Per the germline V gene, CDR1 is SGHTS and CDR2 is YDEGEE. The CDR3 DNA is TGTGCCAGCAGCTTGAAACAGGGCTATGGCTACACCTTC. It specifies CASSLKQGYGYTF.

The rearrangement links TRBV14 to TRBJ2-4, with 11 positions matching TRBD1. Germline CDR1 and CDR2: SGHDN and FVKESK. V dropped 4 bases and J dropped 3; count of bases not matched to a gene: 5. This CDR3 region has 16 residues. The CDR3 DNA reads as TGTGCCAGCAGCCGGACAGGGGGCGATCACAAAAACATTCAGTACTTC. It is translated as CASSRTGGDHKNIQYF.

This rearrangement joins TRBV7-9 to TRBJ1-2; perhaps TRBD1 as D (6 bases). The CDR3 loop spans 17 amino acids. CDR1 SEHNR and CDR2 FQNEAQ come from the germline V gene (reference sequence). V lost 1 base, J lost 3 bases, and 18 bases lay in between. The CDR3 region is CASSLEGGGDRDYGYTF. DNA for the CDR3: TGTGCCAGCAGCTTAGAAGGAGGGGGTGACAGAGACTATGGCTACACCTTC.

In this sample, this clone turned up a few times. The chain employs TRBV9 and TRBJ2-7, with D maybe TRBD2 (5 bases). Germline CDR1 is SGDLS and CDR2 is YYNGEE. Trimming stripped 2 bases from V and 1 base from J, with 10 bases between. The CDR3 runs 14 residues. CDR3 in DNA: TGTGCCAGCAGCGTGGGAGCGATGTCCTACGAGCAGTACTTC. This codes for CASSVGAMSYEQYF.

The V gene is TRBV24-1, the J gene TRBJ1-5, with D tentatively TRBD1 (6 bases). The V gene's germline CDR1 is KGHDR and CDR2 SFDVKD. The CDR3 totals 13 residues. The V gene lost 2 bases and the J gene lost 5 bases, with 6 bases spanning the gap. The CDR3 here is CATSDYRDQPQHF. CDR3 bases: TGTGCCACCAGTGATTACAGGGATCAGCCCCAGCATTTT.

This chain joins TRBV2 and TRBJ1-5, with D maybe TRBD1 (5 bases). Germline CDR1 is SNHLY and CDR2 is FYNNEI. Trimming took 11 bases from V and 2 from J, leaving 16 bases between them. The CDR3 totals 14 residues. CDR3 in amino acids: CAGGVSSGNQPQHF. The CDR3 coding sequence is TGTGCCGGAGGGGTCTCGTCAGGCAATCAGCCCCAGCATTTT.

J is TRBJ1-2 and V is TRBV19, with 8 bases aligning to TRBD1. Losses at the gene ends were 5 bases for V and 10 bases for J; bases not matched to a gene: 12. Germline CDR1 LNHDA, CDR2 SQIVND (reference sequence). This CDR3 contains 14 residues. CDR3 nucleotide sequence: TGTGCCAGTAGTGCCGGACAGGGCCTCAGGGCCTACACCTTC. It yields the protein CASSAGQGLRAYTF.

The chain recombines TRBV6-5 with TRBJ1-5, with D unclear. The CDR3 runs 13 residues. Trimming removed 6 bases at V and 5 bases at J, with 11 bases between. CDR1 and CDR2 from the germline V gene are MNHEY and SVGAGI. CDR3 protein: CASRVAVDQPQHF. The CDR3 DNA reads TGTGCCAGCAGGGTCGCGGTGGATCAGCCCCAGCATTTT.

The chain joins TRBV5-1 to TRBJ1-2; D gene ambiguous. The CDR3 has 13 residues. Germline loops: CDR1 SGHRS, CDR2 YFSETQ. V was shortened by 0 bases and J by 7 bases, with 10 bases between the two germline ends. CDR3 sequence (DNA): TGCGCCAGCAGCTTGGGACTCCTCGTTGGCTACACCTTC. Encoded protein: CASSLGLLVGYTF.

The sample holds a few counts of this clone. The chain recombines TRBV7-2 with TRBJ2-1; no clear D gene. V lost 3 bases and J lost 4, with 16 bases in between. The CDR3 covers 16 residues. Germline V lookup: CDR1 SGHTA, CDR2 FQGNSA. The DNA of the CDR3 is TGTGCCAGCAGCTTTGTATCTTCCAGCACTTACAATGAGCAGTTCTTC. Translation gives CASSFVSSSTYNEQFF. The full variable domain, its missing parts supplied by reference TRBV7-2 and TRBJ2-1, is GAGVSQSPSNKVTEKGKDVELRCDPISGHTALYWYRQSLGQGLEFLIYFQGNSAPDKSGLPSDRFSAERTGGSVSTLTIQRTQQEDSAVYLCASSFVSSSTYNEQFFGPGTRLTVL.

The chain joins TRBV11-2 to TRBJ1-2, with 8 bases lining up with TRBD1. The CDR3 is 13 residues long. V shed 5 bases and J 7 bases; nucleotides not matched to a gene: 6. From germline, CDR1 is SGHAT and CDR2 FQNNGV. CDR3 residues: CASSPGQGLGYTF. Here the CDR3 DNA reads TGTGCCAGCAGCCCCGGACAGGGTCTTGGCTACACCTTC.